These 26 T cell receptor beta chains were sequenced from one sample in a study of blood T cells in healthy people across ages. The use of a sample-barcoded 5' primer and a J-beta primer mix characterized a second PCR of roughly 7 to 11 cycles. MiXCR was run by TCRdb on the 5' RACE reads, yielding one entry per CDR3 protein. The table shows around 700,000 distinct CDR3 sequences, with 20% to 25% occurring only once. Separately, the same data were catalogued under a study of T cells of mothers and their children.

The sequenced sample consisted of blood. The receptors were sampled from a boy younger than 18 in good health.

This clonotype was counted a few times. This chain joins TRBV24-1 and TRBJ2-2; 11 nucleotides match TRBD1. Trimming removed 12 bases from V and 7 bases from J; junction bases left unmatched: 3. The germline gives CDR1 KGHDR, CDR2 SFDVKD. The length of the CDR3 is 12 residues. Here the CDR3 DNA reads TGTGCCGGACAGGGGGCCGGCGGGGAGCTGTTTTTT. Residues: CAGQGAGGELFF.

The gene calls are TRBV20-1 and TRBJ2-3; no definite D call. This CDR3 is built from 13 residues. In germline, CDR1 is DFQATT, CDR2 SNEGSKA (reference sequence). The V gene lost 2 bases and the J gene lost 1 base, with 7 bases spanning the gap. The CDR3 spells CSARRQGTDTQYF. The DNA for the CDR3 is TGCAGTGCTAGACGGCAGGGCACAGATACGCAGTATTTT.

This clonotype has at least ten counts. The V and J genes are TRBV29-1 and TRBJ2-5; D is perhaps TRBD2 (5 bases). Germline CDR1 is SQVTM and CDR2 is ANQGSEA. The V end was cut by 6 bases, the J end by 5 bases, with 13 bases between. The CDR3 runs to 12 residues. This CDR3 is CSVSTWEETQYF. For the CDR3, the DNA is TGCAGCGTGAGTACCTGGGAGGAGACCCAGTACTTC.

This clonotype appeared a few times. The chain has TRBV6-5 and TRBJ2-7; 10 bases match TRBD1. CDR3 length equals 15 residues. CDR1 MNHEY and CDR2 SVGAGI come from the germline V gene. V dropped 0 bases and J dropped 5; count of bases not matched to a gene: 4. The CDR3 sequence is CASSYSTDRGHEQYF. For the CDR3, the DNA is TGTGCCAGCAGTTACTCGACAGACAGGGGGCACGAGCAGTACTTC.

J is TRBJ2-3 and V is TRBV6-2 or TRBV6-3; 7 nucleotides align to TRBD2. The V gene's germline CDR1 is MNHEY and CDR2 SVGEGT. V was clipped by 6 bases and J by 3 bases; unmatched bases: 9. CDR3 length: 15 residues. For the CDR3, the DNA is TGTGCCAGCAGCGGACTAGGATTGTTGACAGATACGCAGTATTTT. It codes for CASSGLGLLTDTQYF.

The chain combines TRBV6-5 with TRBJ2-6; 7 nucleotides match TRBD1. Unmatched junction bases numbered 2, after V lost 3 bases and J lost 6 bases. There are 14 residues in the CDR3. Germline V gene lookup returns CDR1 MNHEY and CDR2 SVGAGI. CDR3 loop: CASSYQGEANVLTF. In DNA, the CDR3 is TGTGCCAGCAGTTATCAGGGGGAGGCCAACGTCCTGACTTTC.

The gene calls are TRBV7-9 and TRBJ2-5; D is undetermined. The CDR3 extends over 14 amino acids. Between the trimmed V and J ends, which lost 3 bases and 4 bases, there was a span of 12 bases. CDR1 is SEHNR, CDR2 FQNEAQ, per germline (reference sequence). The DNA of the CDR3 is TGTGCCAGCAGCTTCGGACGGCCAATAGAGACCCAGTACTTC. It codes for CASSFGRPIETQYF.

This sequence joins TRBV2 and TRBJ2-1; weak D call: TRBD1 (6 bases). Between the trimmed V and J ends, which lost 7 bases and 8 bases, there was a span of 15 bases. This CDR3 contains 13 residues. Germline V gene lookup returns CDR1 SNHLY and CDR2 FYNNEI. This CDR3 reads CASIPTAGDEQFF. Here the CDR3 DNA reads TGTGCCAGCATTCCGACTGCAGGGGATGAGCAGTTCTTC.

The J gene is TRBJ1-5, the V gene TRBV24-1, with TRBD1 matching over 9 bases. V gave up 9 bases and J gave up 7 bases; unmatched junction bases: 9. The CDR3 is 14 residues long. Germline V gene sequence: CDR1 KGHDR, CDR2 SFDVKD. The CDR3 region has the DNA TGTGCCACCTCCGGGACAGGGACTTACCAGCCCCAGCATTTT. It is translated as CATSGTGTYQPQHF.

The chain combines TRBV12-3 or TRBV12-4 with TRBJ2-7; the D is unclear. Trimming pared 7 bases from V and 6 bases from J, leaving 16 bases between. The CDR3 length is 13 residues. The CDR3 DNA reads as TGTGCCAGCACCCCTCTAGGAATCGGCGAGCAGTACTTC. Translation gives CASTPLGIGEQYF.

In its sample, this clonotype was seen a few times. This chain joins TRBV29-1 and TRBJ2-7; D assignment may be TRBD1 or TRBD2 (5 bases each). Trimming stripped 3 bases from V and 5 bases from J, with 11 bases between. In germline, CDR1 is SQVTM, CDR2 ANQGSEA. The CDR3 is 12 residues long. CDR3: CSVDMGVDEQYF. CDR3 bases: TGCAGCGTTGACATGGGGGTGGACGAGCAGTACTTC.

The rearrangement links TRBV6-5 to TRBJ1-6; D perhaps matches TRBD1 (5 bases). The germline gives CDR1 MNHEY, CDR2 SVGAGI. V dropped 6 bases and J dropped 11 bases, with 20 bases sitting between them. This CDR3 spans 15 amino acids. The CDR3 DNA follows: TGTGCCAGCAGCCCACGGGACGAGCCCGTGCCACCCCTCCACTTT. It translates to CASSPRDEPVPPLHF.

This clonotype appeared a few times. The V gene is TRBV25-1, the J gene TRBJ1-5; 7 bases align to TRBD1. The V gene's germline CDR1 is MGHDK and CDR2 SYGVNS. The CDR3 runs 14 residues. The V gene end was trimmed by 6 bases and the J gene end by 2 bases; junction bases not matched to a gene: 4. The CDR3 is CASRTGAGNQPQHF. The DNA of the CDR3 is TGTGCCAGCAGAACAGGGGCGGGCAATCAGCCCCAGCATTTT.

V is TRBV11-3 and J is TRBJ2-1, with D perhaps given as TRBD1 or TRBD2 (6 bases each). The CDR3 sequence is 16 residues long. V was pared by 4 bases and J by 8 bases, with 21 bases between. Germline CDR1 is SGHNT and CDR2 is YENEEA. In DNA, the CDR3 is TGTGCCAGCAGCTCACGTCAAGGACACGGGGGCGATGAGCAGTTCTTC. The encoded protein is CASSSRQGHGGDEQFF.

The chain employs TRBV29-1 and TRBJ2-4, with D possibly TRBD1 on 6 matching bases. The V end lost 0 bases, the J end lost 7 bases, and 19 bases lay between the germline ends. This CDR3 has 16 residues. Germline loops: CDR1 SQVTM, CDR2 ANQGSEA. CDR3 in amino acids: CSVEDPRRQGTNIQYF. The CDR3 region has the DNA TGCAGCGTTGAAGACCCTCGGCGGCAGGGGACGAACATTCAGTACTTC.

This chain links TRBV29-1 with TRBJ2-5, with 10 positions matching TRBD1. The J call is uncertain, as TRBJ2-7 better fits the DNA end. CDR3 length: 14 residues. Germline assignment: CDR1 SQVTM and CDR2 ANQGSEA. This chain's CDR3 is CSVEGGTGEYEQYF. As DNA, the CDR3 is TGCAGCGTTGAAGGAGGGACAGGGGAATACGAGCAGTACTTC.

V gene TRBV7-2 combines with J gene TRBJ2-1; 11 bases match TRBD2. The CDR3 runs 16 residues. J gave up 4 bases and V 5 bases, and 7 bases lay outside the gene matches. Looked up from germline, CDR1 is SGHTA and CDR2 is FQGNSA. CDR3 sequence (DNA): TGTGCCAGCAGCCCAGCTAGCGGGGGGTGGTACAATGAGCAGTTCTTC. This sequence encodes CASSPASGGWYNEQFF.

This clonotype appeared a few times. J is TRBJ2-1 and V is TRBV7-2; TRBD2 might be the D (6 bases). V lost 4 bases to trimming and J lost 8 bases, with 15 bases between them. This CDR3 has 14 residues. Germline-derived CDR1 and CDR2 are SGHTA and FQGNSA. CDR3 residues: CASSSVAGTYEQFF. In nucleotides, the CDR3 is TGTGCCAGCAGCTCGGTTGCGGGAACCTATGAGCAGTTCTTC.

The chain couples TRBV20-1 to TRBJ2-5; 10 bases align to TRBD2. After removal of 6 bases from V and 5 bases from J, the junction contained 9 bases not matched to a gene. The germline gives CDR1 DFQATT, CDR2 SNEGSKA (reference sequence). The CDR3 covers 14 residues. CDR3 DNA sequence: TGCAGTGCCGACGGAGCGGGAGGGTACGAGACCCAGTACTTC. Its translation: CSADGAGGYETQYF.

This clonotype was counted a few times. The gene calls are TRBV6-5 and TRBJ2-2, with unresolved D. Germline V lookup: CDR1 MNHEY, CDR2 SVGAGI. V lost 0 bases to trimming and J lost 6 bases, with 11 bases between them. The CDR3 consists of 15 residues. The CDR3 region has the DNA TGTGCCAGCAGTTACTCCTTGCCTAGGGCCGGGGAGCTGTTTTTT. Translated, it gives CASSYSLPRAGELFF.

This chain uses TRBV29-1 with TRBJ1-2, with D unresolved. The CDR3 extends over 16 amino acids. The germline V gene has CDR1 SQVTM and CDR2 ANQGSEA. Trimming stripped 0 bases from V and 6 bases from J, with 20 bases between. The CDR3 sequence is CSVEDWSGPQGHGYTF. The DNA of the CDR3 is TGCAGCGTTGAAGATTGGTCCGGGCCCCAAGGGCATGGCTACACCTTC. The variable domain in full, with the rest retrieved from reference TRBV29-1 and TRBJ1-2, is SAVISQKPSRDICQRGTSLTIQCQVDSQVTMMFWYRQQPGQSLTLIATANQGSEATYESGFVIDKFPISRPNLTFSTLTVSNMSPEDSSIYLCSVEDWSGPQGHGYTFGSGTRLTVV.

The chain links TRBV5-1 to TRBJ1-3, with D maybe TRBD1 (5 bases). The CDR3 is 14 amino acids. V lost 3 bases and J lost 1, with 8 bases in between. Germline V CDR1 and CDR2: SGHRS, YFSETQ. CDR3 sequence reads: CASSSSGSGNTIYF. CDR3 DNA sequence: TGCGCCAGCAGCTCTTCAGGGTCTGGAAACACCATATATTTT. Filled out from reference TRBV5-1 and TRBJ1-3, the complete variable domain reads KAGVTQTPRYLIKTRGQQVTLSCSPISGHRSVSWYQQTPGQGLQFLFEYFSETQRNKGNFPGRFSGRQFSNSRSEMNVSTLELGDSALYLCASSSSGSGNTIYFGEGSWLTVV.

This clonotype has just a few counts. The chain recombines TRBV11-3 with TRBJ2-5; D gene ambiguous. The ends were cut back, 6 bases at V and 2 bases at J, with 10 bases in the middle. CDR3 length: 13 residues. Per germline, CDR1 SGHNT and CDR2 YENEEA. CDR3 amino acids: CASRPSSQETQYF. In DNA form, the CDR3 reads TGTGCCAGCAGACCCAGTTCTCAAGAGACCCAGTACTTC.

This clonotype was counted between two and nine times. This chain links TRBV7-6 with TRBJ2-5; 7 bases align to TRBD1. Germline V lookup: CDR1 SGHVS, CDR2 FNYEAQ. The CDR3 has 14 amino acids. The V and J ends lost 1 base and 4 bases, in that order; junction bases with no gene match: 3. The CDR3 reads CASSLVYRGETQYF. The CDR3 DNA follows: TGTGCCAGCAGCTTAGTTTACAGGGGAGAGACCCAGTACTTC.

Turning to this clonotype: This likely comes from a read error, as the CDR3 has no conserved phenylalanine or tryptophan at its end. The chain employs TRBV29-1 and TRBJ2-1; D is unresolved. Trimming shortened V by 3 bases and J by 1 base, and 7 bases separated the two germline ends. CDR1 and CDR2 from the germline V gene are SQVTM and ANQGSEA. This CDR3 is 13 amino acids long. The CDR3 DNA is TGCAGCGTTGATACGGCTTCCTACAATGAGCAGTTCTCC. Translation gives CSVDTASYNEQFS.

This clonotype came up a few times. This CDR3 is missing its conserved last phenylalanine or tryptophan, likely due to a read error. The chain recombines TRBV15 with TRBJ2-1; tentatively, D is TRBD1 (6 bases). The CDR3 is 14 residues long. The germline gives CDR1 LNHNV, CDR2 YYDKDF (reference sequence). V was clipped by 2 bases and J by 5 bases, with 10 bases between them. The CDR3 loop is CATSRQGPHNEQFL. DNA for the CDR3: TGTGCCACCAGCAGACAGGGGCCACACAATGAGCAGTTCCTC.